A single sample is the source of the 7 T cell receptor beta chains below, sequenced in a study of blood T cell repertoires in COVID-19. The protocol was immunoSEQ multiplex PCR, while the TCRdb copy is restricted to in-frame clones and leaves out a portion. This table has 150,000 to 200,000 clones, over 75% appearing once. Sequencing used peripheral blood. The receptors stem from a human donor in a cohort sampled during active COVID-19.

This sequence joins TRBV5-1 and TRBJ1-1, with a weak D call TRBD1 (6 bases). This CDR3 is 13 amino acids long. V lost 2 bases and J lost 6, with 11 bases in between. The germline V gene has CDR1 SGHRS and CDR2 YFSETQ. This CDR3 reads CASSLGGAAEAFF. DNA of the CDR3: TGCGCCAGCAGCTTAGGGGGGGCAGCTGAAGCTTTCTTT.

This chain joins TRBV5-4 and TRBJ2-7; the match to TRBD2 covers 11 bases. Germline V gene sequence: CDR1 SGHNT, CDR2 YYREEE (reference sequence). The CDR3 length is 14 residues. The J segment lost 2 bases and the V segment lost 4 bases, leaving 2 bases of the junction unmatched. CDR3 amino acids: CASSPGLAAYEQYF. CDR3 sequence (DNA): TGTGCCAGCAGCCCGGGACTAGCGGCCTACGAGCAGTACTTC.

The chain links TRBV15 to TRBJ1-2; 7 nucleotides line up with TRBD1. The V segment lost 6 bases and the J segment 0 bases; nucleotides outside the gene matches: 16. Germline V gene lookup returns CDR1 LNHNV and CDR2 YYDKDF (reference sequence). The CDR3 is 18 amino acids. CDR3 DNA: TGTGCCACCAGTAGGATTCCGGGACAGAGTCTTGCTAACTATGGCTACACCTTC. Encoded protein: CATSRIPGQSLANYGYTF.

The chain combines TRBV10-3 with TRBJ1-1, with 9 bases identical to TRBD1. V was clipped by 8 bases and J by 6 bases; unmatched bases: 7. The CDR3 is 13 residues long. CDR1 and CDR2 (germline): ENHRY, SYGVKD. The CDR3 loop reads CAIGRDRVSEAFF. CDR3 coding DNA: TGTGCCATCGGACGGGACAGGGTCTCTGAAGCTTTCTTT.

This chain uses TRBV4-1 with TRBJ2-5, with 9 bases fitting TRBD2. There are 14 residues in the CDR3. CDR1 MGHRA and CDR2 YSYEKL come from the germline V gene. V shed 4 bases and J 5 bases; nucleotides not matched to a gene: 5. CDR3 region: CASSPTSGTETQYF. CDR3 in DNA: TGCGCCAGCAGCCCGACTAGCGGAACGGAGACCCAGTACTTC.

This chain connects TRBV29-1 to TRBJ1-2, with 7 bases that match TRBD1. Looked up from germline, CDR1 is SQVTM and CDR2 is ANQGSEA. The CDR3 runs to 13 residues. Trimming at V came to 7 bases and at J to 5 bases, leaving 10 bases not matched to a gene. Here the CDR3 DNA reads TGCAGCGCACGACCGGGACAGATGTATGGCTACACCTTC. This codes for CSARPGQMYGYTF.

The gene calls are TRBV7-9 and TRBJ2-6; D gene ambiguous. This CDR3 is built from 13 residues. Trimming stripped 3 bases from V and 11 bases from J, with 11 bases between. Germline assignment: CDR1 SEHNR and CDR2 FQNEAQ (reference sequence). CDR3 amino acids: CASSLEKAHVLTF. CDR3 sequence (DNA): TGTGCCAGCAGCTTGGAGAAAGCACACGTCCTGACTTTC.